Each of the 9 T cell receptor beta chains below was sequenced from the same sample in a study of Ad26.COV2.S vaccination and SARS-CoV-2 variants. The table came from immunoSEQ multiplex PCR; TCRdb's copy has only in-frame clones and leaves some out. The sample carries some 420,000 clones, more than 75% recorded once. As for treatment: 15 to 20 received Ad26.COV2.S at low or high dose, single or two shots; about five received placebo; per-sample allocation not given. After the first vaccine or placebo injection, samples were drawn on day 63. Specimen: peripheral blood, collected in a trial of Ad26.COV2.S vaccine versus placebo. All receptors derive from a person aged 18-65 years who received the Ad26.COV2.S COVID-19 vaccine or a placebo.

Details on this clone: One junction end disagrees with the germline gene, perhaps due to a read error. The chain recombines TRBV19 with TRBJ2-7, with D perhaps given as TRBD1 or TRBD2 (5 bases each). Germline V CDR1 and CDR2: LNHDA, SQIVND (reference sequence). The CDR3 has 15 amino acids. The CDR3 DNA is TGTGCCAGTAGTCTAGAACCTAGGGACCCCCACGAGCAGTACTTC. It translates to CASSLEPRDPHEQYF. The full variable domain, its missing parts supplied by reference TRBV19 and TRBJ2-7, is DGGITQSPKYLFRKEGQNVTLSCEQNLNHDAMYWYRQDPGQGLRLIYYSQIVNDFQKGDIAEGYSVSREKKESFPLTVTSAQKNPTAFYLCASSLEPRDPHEQYFGPGTRLTVT.

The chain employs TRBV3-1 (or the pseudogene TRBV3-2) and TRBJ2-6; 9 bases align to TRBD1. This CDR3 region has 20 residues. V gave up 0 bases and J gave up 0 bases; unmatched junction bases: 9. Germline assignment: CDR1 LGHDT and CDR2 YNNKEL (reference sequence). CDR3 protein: CASSQDPRTGAPSGANVLTF. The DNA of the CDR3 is TGTGCCAGCAGCCAAGACCCCCGGACAGGGGCTCCCTCTGGGGCCAACGTCCTGACTTTC.

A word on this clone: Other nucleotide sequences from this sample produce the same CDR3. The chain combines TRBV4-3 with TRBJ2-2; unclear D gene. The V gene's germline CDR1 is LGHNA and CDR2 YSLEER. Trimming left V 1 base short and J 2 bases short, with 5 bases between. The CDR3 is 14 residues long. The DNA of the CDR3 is TGCGCCAGCAGCCAAGGAAGAAACACCGGGGAGCTGTTTTTT. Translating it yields CASSQGRNTGELFF.

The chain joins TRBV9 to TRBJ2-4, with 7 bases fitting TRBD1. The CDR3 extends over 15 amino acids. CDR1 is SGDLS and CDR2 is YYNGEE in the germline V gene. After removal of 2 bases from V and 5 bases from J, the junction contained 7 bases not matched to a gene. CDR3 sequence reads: CASSVDGTEENIQYF. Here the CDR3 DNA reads TGTGCCAGCAGCGTCGACGGGACAGAGGAAAACATTCAGTACTTC.

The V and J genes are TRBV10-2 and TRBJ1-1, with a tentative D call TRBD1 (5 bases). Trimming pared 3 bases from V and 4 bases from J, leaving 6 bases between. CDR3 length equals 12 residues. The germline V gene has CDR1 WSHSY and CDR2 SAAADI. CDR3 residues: CASSDGGTEAFF. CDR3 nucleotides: TGCGCCAGCAGTGACGGGGGCACTGAAGCTTTCTTT.

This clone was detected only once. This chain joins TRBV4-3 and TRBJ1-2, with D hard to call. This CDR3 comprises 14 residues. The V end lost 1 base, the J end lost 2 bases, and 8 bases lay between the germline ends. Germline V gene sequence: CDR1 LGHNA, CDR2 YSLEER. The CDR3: CASSQVWGNYGYTF. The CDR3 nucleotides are TGCGCCAGCAGCCAAGTCTGGGGAAACTATGGCTACACCTTC.

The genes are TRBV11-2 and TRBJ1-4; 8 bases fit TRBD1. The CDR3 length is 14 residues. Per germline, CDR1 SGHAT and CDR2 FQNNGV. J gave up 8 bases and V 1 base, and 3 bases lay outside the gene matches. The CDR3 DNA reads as TGTGCCAGCAGCTTAGGGTACAGGGGGGAAAAACTGTTTTTT. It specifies CASSLGYRGEKLFF.

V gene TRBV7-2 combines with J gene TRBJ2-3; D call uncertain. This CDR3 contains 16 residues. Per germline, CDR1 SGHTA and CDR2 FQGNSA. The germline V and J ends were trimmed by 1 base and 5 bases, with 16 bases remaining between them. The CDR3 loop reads CASSLVPAAWGDTQYF. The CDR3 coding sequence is TGTGCCAGCAGCTTAGTACCGGCAGCGTGGGGAGATACGCAGTATTTT.

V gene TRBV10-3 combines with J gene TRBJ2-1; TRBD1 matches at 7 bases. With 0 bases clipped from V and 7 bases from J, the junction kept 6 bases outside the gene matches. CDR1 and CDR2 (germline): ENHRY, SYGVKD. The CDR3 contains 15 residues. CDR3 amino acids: CAISESQGDWNEQFF. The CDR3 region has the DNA TGTGCCATCAGTGAGTCCCAGGGGGATTGGAATGAGCAGTTCTTC.